A selection of T cell receptor beta chains follows, all from one sample in a study of blood T cell repertoires in COVID-19. Sequenced by immunoSEQ multiplex PCR; TCRdb stores in-frame clones only, minus some. The top ten hold 1% to 1.3% of the sample, which has some 400,000 clones, 85% to 90% seen once. Sequences were obtained from PBMCs or T cells enriched from blood (not recorded which). The origin of the receptors is a young man who had recovered from COVID-19. CDR3s include the opening cysteine and the closing phenylalanine or tryptophan. Fields, in order: V gene, D gene, J gene, clone size, CDR3 protein, CDR3 DNA. A D gene is named only where the DNA matches it firmly. Clone size is shown for a subset of rows, as once, few, many or a class of expanded clone.

V gene: TRBV5-4; D gene: TRBD1; J gene: TRBJ2-1; clone size: few; CDR3 protein: CASSRTGAHNEQFF; CDR3 DNA: TGTGCCAGCAGCCGAACAGGGGCCCACAATGAGCAGTTCTTC
V gene: TRBV9; D gene: TRBD1; J gene: TRBJ1-5; clone size: .; CDR3 protein: CASSSETGSNQPQHF; CDR3 DNA: TGTGCCAGCAGCTCCGAGACAGGGAGCAATCAGCCCCAGCATTTT
V gene: TRBV2; D gene: .; J gene: TRBJ2-3; clone size: .; CDR3 protein: CASSVTRAVLGDTQYF; CDR3 DNA: TGTGCCAGCAGTGTAACAAGAGCGGTGTTGGGAGATACGCAGTATTTT
V gene: TRBV2; D gene: .; J gene: TRBJ1-1; clone size: .; CDR3 protein: CASSSQGLGTEAFF; CDR3 DNA: TGTGCCAGCAGTTCGCAGGGCTTGGGGACTGAAGCTTTCTTT
V gene: TRBV28; D gene: TRBD1; J gene: TRBJ2-7; clone size: .; CDR3 protein: CASSGTGVVYEQYF; CDR3 DNA: TGTGCCAGCAGCGGGACAGGGGTGGTCTACGAGCAGTACTTC
V gene: TRBV19; D gene: TRBD1; J gene: TRBJ1-5; clone size: .; CDR3 protein: CASSIEGTGFSQPQHF; CDR3 DNA: TGTGCCAGTAGTATAGAAGGGACAGGGTTCAGTCAGCCCCAGCATTTT
V gene: TRBV28; D gene: .; J gene: TRBJ1-2; clone size: .; CDR3 protein: CASSRFQGGGYTF; CDR3 DNA: TGTGCCAGCAGCCGATTCCAGGGAGGCGGCTACACCTTC
V gene: TRBV6-5; D gene: .; J gene: TRBJ2-1; clone size: .; CDR3 protein: CASTPIRNNEQFF; CDR3 DNA: TGTGCCAGCACTCCAATCAGGAACAATGAGCAGTTCTTC
V gene: TRBV5-1; D gene: .; J gene: TRBJ1-3; clone size: .; CDR3 protein: CASSPDRSGNTIYF; CDR3 DNA: TGCGCCAGCAGCCCCGACAGGTCTGGAAACACCATATATTTT
V gene: TRBV6-5; D gene: TRBD2; J gene: TRBJ2-1; clone size: .; CDR3 protein: CASSYSSAGGVEQFF; CDR3 DNA: TGTGCCAGCAGTTACTCGTCCGCGGGAGGGGTAGAGCAGTTCTTC
V gene: TRBV19; D gene: TRBD1; J gene: TRBJ2-7; clone size: .; CDR3 protein: CATGQGRYEQYF; CDR3 DNA: TGTGCCACCGGACAGGGCCGCTACGAGCAGTACTTC
V gene: TRBV20-1; D gene: .; J gene: TRBJ2-1; clone size: .; CDR3 protein: CSASDGEQFF; CDR3 DNA: TGCAGTGCTAGTGACGGTGAGCAGTTCTTC
V gene: TRBV29-1; D gene: .; J gene: TRBJ2-5; clone size: .; CDR3 protein: CSVTPTPRGTQYF; CDR3 DNA: TGCAGCGTGACCCCGACCCCCAGAGGGACCCAGTACTTC
V gene: TRBV28; D gene: .; J gene: TRBJ1-1; clone size: .; CDR3 protein: CASIRGGTQTEAFF; CDR3 DNA: TGTGCCAGCATTAGAGGCGGGACCCAGACCGAAGCTTTCTTT
V gene: TRBV3-1/TRBV3-2; D gene: TRBD2; J gene: TRBJ2-7; clone size: .; CDR3 protein: CASSQELAAYEQYF; CDR3 DNA: TGTGCCAGCAGCCAAGAGCTAGCGGCCTACGAGCAGTACTTC
V gene: TRBV12-3/TRBV12-4; D gene: .; J gene: TRBJ2-4; clone size: .; CDR3 protein: CASSLYTRDIQYF; CDR3 DNA: TGTGCCAGCAGTTTATATACGAGAGACATTCAGTACTTC